This T cell receptor (beta chain) was profiled in a study of T cell repertoires in cytomegalovirus infection. CDR1 and CDR2 (germline): MGHRA, YSYEKL. The V end lost 2 bases, the J end lost 6 bases, and 16 bases lay between the germline ends. The CDR3 runs to 15 residues. Each CDR3 protein gets one entry after TCRdb re-called the reads with MiXCR. Here the sample spans 200,000 or so distinct CDR3 sequences, about 21% being singletons. The rearrangement links TRBV4-1 to TRBJ1-2; no clear D gene. The TCR comes from a human donor in good health (CMV status not recorded). Some clones in this sample may be carry-over from other donors' samples. Sequenced material: PBMCs. The CDR3 here is CASSQTFSLGNGYTF. The CDR3 nucleotides are TGCGCCAGCAGCCAAACTTTTTCGTTGGGGAATGGCTACACCTTC.